A selection of T cell receptor beta chains follows, all from one sample in a study of CD4 T cells in relation to SARS-CoV-2 and coronaviruses. Their cognate antigens are unknown. TCRdb keeps only in-frame clones here, not all; method: immunoSEQ multiplex PCR. The sample has about 35,000 clones, roughly 83% seen once. Sample: naive CD4+ T cells from PBMCs, cultured in vitro. These receptors originate from an adult with COVID-19. CDR3s leave out the opening cysteine and the closing phenylalanine or tryptophan.

length	V	J	CDR3
13	TRBV3-1/TRBV3-2	TRBJ2-1	ASSRSAVTYNEQF
14	TRBV2	TRBJ2-3	ASEQGKFTPTDTQY
11	TRBV28	TRBJ1-5	ASSSPPNQPQH
13	TRBV2	TRBJ2-7	ASRRAIAGVVEQY
11	TRBV19	TRBJ2-5	ASTFTLGETQY
14	TRBV7-9	TRBJ1-4	ASSLSGTHSNEKLF
13	TRBV25-1	TRBJ2-1	ASSPREGTYNEQF
13	TRBV4-2	TRBJ2-7	ASSQELAGGVEQY
13	TRBV4-3	TRBJ1-2	ASSQDLRESYGYT
15	TRBV7-9	TRBJ2-3	ASSTGLAGTSTDTQY
14	TRBV28	TRBJ1-5	ASSPLGRGRNQPQH